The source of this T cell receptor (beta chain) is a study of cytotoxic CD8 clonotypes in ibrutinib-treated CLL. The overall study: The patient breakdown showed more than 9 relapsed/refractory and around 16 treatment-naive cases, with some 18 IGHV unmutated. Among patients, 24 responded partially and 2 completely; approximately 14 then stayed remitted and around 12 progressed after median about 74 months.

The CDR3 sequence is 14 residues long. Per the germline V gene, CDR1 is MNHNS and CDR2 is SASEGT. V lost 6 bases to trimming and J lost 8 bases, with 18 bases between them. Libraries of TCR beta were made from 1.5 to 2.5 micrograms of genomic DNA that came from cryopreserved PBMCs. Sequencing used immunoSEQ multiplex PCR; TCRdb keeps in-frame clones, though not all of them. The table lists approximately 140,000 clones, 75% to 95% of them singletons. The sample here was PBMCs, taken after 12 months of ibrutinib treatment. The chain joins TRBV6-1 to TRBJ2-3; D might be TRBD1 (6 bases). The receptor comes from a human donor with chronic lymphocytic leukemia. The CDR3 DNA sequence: TGTGCCAGCAGCGCGGACAGCCTCCGTTTTACGCAGTATTTT. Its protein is CASSADSLRFTQYF.